This passage covers 16 T cell receptor beta chains from one sample sequenced in a study of T cells in Graves' hyperthyroidism and ophthalmopathy. Template material for amplifying TCR beta CDR3 regions consisted of RNA transcripts. The HTBI primer set served for first-round RT-PCR of the TCR CDR3. TCRdb independently ran MiXCR on the multiplex PCR reads; one entry per CDR3 protein. The sample holds about 560,000 distinct CDR3 sequences, 16% seen once. Material: blood. These receptors were obtained from a woman younger than 30 with Graves' hyperthyroidism.

The chain links TRBV7-2 to TRBJ2-3; D possibly uses TRBD1 or TRBD2 (9 bases each). From germline, CDR1 is SGHTA and CDR2 FQGNSA. The CDR3 sequence is 18 residues long. V dropped 4 bases and J dropped 3 bases, with 23 bases sitting between them. CDR3 loop: CASSWGTGTSLLTDTQYF. CDR3 coding DNA: TGTGCCAGCAGCTGGGGGACAGGGACTAGCCTCCTAACAGATACGCAGTATTTT.

This clonotype was found a few times. This chain connects TRBV12-5 to TRBJ2-1, with TRBD2 as a possible D gene (6 bases). V lost 5 bases, J lost 10 bases, and 18 bases lay in between. The CDR3 runs 14 residues. The germline V gene encodes CDR1 LGHNT and CDR2 FRNRAP. CDR3 bases: TGTGCTAGTGGTCCGGGGGATTTTTACAGGGAGCAGTTCTTC. As protein: CASGPGDFYREQFF.

This clonotype was observed a few times. This rearrangement joins TRBV12-3 or TRBV12-4 to TRBJ2-5; D perhaps matches TRBD2 (6 bases). There are 11 residues in the CDR3. V was cut by 4 bases and J by 10 bases, with 10 bases left in between. This CDR3 reads CASSYLEGQYF. DNA for the CDR3: TGTGCCAGCAGTTATTTGGAGGGCCAGTACTTC.

This clonotype was recorded at least ten times. The rearrangement links TRBV6-5 to TRBJ2-5; D is unresolved. The CDR3 contains 14 residues. Germline CDR1 MNHEY, CDR2 SVGAGI. Trimming left V 2 bases short and J 2 bases short, with 9 bases between. As DNA, the CDR3 is TGTGCCAGCAGTTACCGCCCAAGGCAAGAGACCCAGTACTTC. Translating it yields CASSYRPRQETQYF.

Many counts were recorded for this clonotype. The chain combines TRBV7-2 with TRBJ2-7; no reliable D call. Trimming shortened V by 1 base and J by 3 bases, and 10 bases separated the two germline ends. This CDR3 is built from 14 residues. The germline V gene encodes CDR1 SGHTA and CDR2 FQGNSA. The CDR3 protein is CASSLGVDVYEQYF. The CDR3 DNA reads as TGTGCCAGCAGCTTAGGGGTGGACGTCTACGAGCAGTACTTC.

The V gene is TRBV19, the J gene TRBJ1-2, with a possible D match to TRBD1 (6 bases). The CDR3 spans 15 residues. The germline V and J ends were trimmed by 3 bases and 4 bases, with 15 bases remaining between them. Germline V gene data show CDR1 as LNHDA and CDR2 as SQIVND (reference sequence). CDR3 DNA: TGTGCCAGTAGTATTTCCACGGGACACTTCTATGGCTACACCTTC. This encodes CASSISTGHFYGYTF.

This clonotype has at least ten counts. V usage is TRBV7-9 and J usage is TRBJ2-5, with 13 bases lining up with TRBD2. Germline CDR1 SEHNR, CDR2 FQNEAQ (reference sequence). V lost 5 bases and J lost 4; bases outside the gene matches: 4. The CDR3 length is 15 residues. The DNA for the CDR3 is TGTGCCAGCAGCAGCCGGACTAGCGGGAGAGAGACCCAGTACTTC. Translating it yields CASSSRTSGRETQYF.

V usage is TRBV12-3 or TRBV12-4 and J usage is TRBJ2-7; perhaps TRBD2 as D (5 bases). The CDR3 runs 16 residues. V lost 6 bases to trimming and J lost 7 bases, with 25 bases between them. Here the CDR3 DNA reads TGTGCCAGCAGAAATACGGACTCCGGGCAAACGGGGGAGCAGTACTTC. Its translation: CASRNTDSGQTGEQYF.

This clonotype was seen more than once but under ten times. This CDR3 reads CSARDNRLLSSYNEQFF. The DNA of the CDR3 is TGCAGTGCTAGAGATAATCGACTCCTAAGCTCCTACAATGAGCAGTTCTTC. This sequence joins TRBV20-1 and TRBJ2-1; D is unresolved. V lost 0 bases, J lost 0 bases, and 15 bases lay in between. The CDR3 consists of 17 residues. The germline V gene encodes CDR1 DFQATT and CDR2 SNEGSKA (reference sequence).

The chain has TRBV5-1 and TRBJ2-1; perhaps D is TRBD1 or TRBD2 (5 bases each). Germline V gene data show CDR1 as SGHRS and CDR2 as YFSETQ. CDR3 length equals 15 residues. The V gene lost 4 bases and the J gene lost 8 bases, with 19 bases spanning the gap. The chain's CDR3 is CASSGASTRSDEQFF. The CDR3 coding sequence is TGCGCCAGCAGCGGGGCTAGCACCCGGAGCGATGAGCAGTTCTTC.

This clonotype was observed at least ten times. The rearrangement uses TRBV6-1 and TRBJ1-2; D remains unclear. CDR3 length: 16 residues. The germline CDR1 and CDR2 sequences are MNHNS and SASEGT. The germline V and J ends were trimmed by 2 bases and 4 bases, with 17 bases remaining between them. The CDR3: CASSEFPGKTTYGYTF. CDR3 nucleotide sequence: TGTGCCAGCAGTGAATTTCCGGGGAAAACAACCTATGGCTACACCTTC.

The chain recombines TRBV4-1 with TRBJ2-5; 7 bases are shared with TRBD2. This CDR3 comprises 16 residues. Germline V CDR1 and CDR2: MGHRA, YSYEKL. V lost 7 bases and J lost 5; bases outside the gene matches: 16. CDR3 region: CASNSEEGGPWETQYF. CDR3 bases: TGCGCCAGCAACTCGGAAGAGGGAGGGCCTTGGGAGACCCAGTACTTC.

This clonotype was seen many times. V usage is TRBV20-1 and J usage is TRBJ2-1; D is undetermined. The CDR3 consists of 13 residues. The ends were cut back, 5 bases at V and 6 bases at J, with 14 bases in the middle. The V gene's germline CDR1 is DFQATT and CDR2 SNEGSKA (reference sequence). In nucleotides, the CDR3 is TGCAGTGCTGGCTTGAAGAGGTTCAATGAGCAGTTCTTC. It encodes CSAGLKRFNEQFF.

This clonotype was recorded a few times. The V gene is TRBV6-2 or TRBV6-3, the J gene TRBJ1-2, with a weak D call TRBD1 (5 bases). CDR1 and CDR2 (germline): MNHEY, SVGEGT. V lost 4 bases, J lost 8 bases, and 17 bases lay in between. This CDR3 is 14 amino acids long. Here the CDR3 DNA reads TGTGCCAGCAGTTCCGATAGGGCCAGGGAGGGCTACACCTTC. Its protein is CASSSDRAREGYTF.

This clonotype was observed at least ten times. This rearrangement joins TRBV11-3 to TRBJ2-7; D is unresolved. The CDR3 is made up of 12 amino acids. V was shortened by 2 bases and J by 6 bases, with 8 bases between the two germline ends. The V gene's germline CDR1 is SGHNT and CDR2 YENEEA. CDR3 sequence reads: CASSLWPAEQYF. The CDR3 DNA follows: TGTGCCAGCAGCTTATGGCCTGCCGAGCAGTACTTC.

This clonotype was counted between two and nine times. The V gene is TRBV19, the J gene TRBJ2-3, with TRBD2 matching over 11 bases. The germline V gene has CDR1 LNHDA and CDR2 SQIVND (reference sequence). The ends lost 4 bases at V and 3 bases at J; junction bases unmatched: 3. This CDR3 region has 15 residues. Written as DNA, the CDR3 is TGTGCCAGTAGTAGTAGCGGGAGGGTGACAGATACGCAGTATTTT. Protein product: CASSSSGRVTDTQYF.